These T cell receptor beta chains were read from a single sample in a study of shared clonotypes between healthy human individuals. Only in-frame clones appear in the TCRdb table, and some are missing; sequencing was by immunoSEQ multiplex PCR. The sample consists of about 2.4 million clones, approximately 94% of them appearing once. The sample was naive CD4+ T cells sorted from blood. Receptors were obtained from a man aged 18 to 29 in good health. CDR3s include the opening cysteine and the closing phenylalanine or tryptophan. The D gene is left open where the match is weak. Clone size is stated in some rows and not others, as once, few, many or a class when expanded.

>NA|TRBJ2-5|TRBD2|TRBV7-2
TGTGCCAGCAGGCCCGGGGGGAGCAGGGAGACCCAGTACTTC
CASRPGGSRETQYF
>once|TRBJ1-6|TRBD1|TRBV29-1
TGCAGCGCCAGCGGACAGGCACCTAATTCACCCCTCCACTTT
CSASGQAPNSPLHF
>NA|TRBJ1-2|NA|TRBV4-1
TGCGCCAGCAGCCAACCTGGGTCCGGCGCTAACTATGGCTACACCTTC
CASSQPGSGANYGYTF
>NA|TRBJ2-7|NA|TRBV30
TGTGCCTGGAGAGCGGGCGCCGAGCAGTACTTC
CAWRAGAEQYF
>NA|TRBJ1-1|NA|TRBV6-1
TGTGCCAGCAGTGAAATTAATTTCCCTGAAGCTTTCTTT
CASSEINFPEAFF
>NA|TRBJ2-3|TRBD1|TRBV7-2
TGTGCCAGCAGTTCCGGGACAGGCATCACAGATACGCAGTATTTT
CASSSGTGITDTQYF
>NA|TRBJ2-3|NA|TRBV29-1
TGCAGCGTTGTGGAAGGGCGTCCTAGCACAGATACGCAGTATTTT
CSVVEGRPSTDTQYF
>NA|TRBJ2-3|NA|TRBV27
TGTGCCAGCAGTTTGGCAGGGGTGGATACGCAGTATTTT
CASSLAGVDTQYF
>NA|TRBJ1-2|NA|TRBV18
TGTGCCAGCTCACCTAACTACAGCTACACCTTC
CASSPNYSYTF
>NA|TRBJ2-2|TRBD1|TRBV7-3
TGTGCCAGCAGCTTCGAGGGGGCAGGCACCGGGGAGCTGTTTTTT
CASSFEGAGTGELFF
>NA|TRBJ1-4|TRBD1|TRBV6-6
TGTGCCGTGCAGGGACAGGCCAATGAAAAACTGTTTTTT
CAVQGQANEKLFF
>once|TRBJ2-7|NA|TRBV7-2
TGTGCCAGCAGCTTACAGGGGGGCTCCTACGAGCAGTACTTC
CASSLQGGSYEQYF
>once|TRBJ1-6|NA|TRBV19
TGTGCCAGTAGCACTGGGGGGTGGAATTCACCCCTCCACTTT
CASSTGGWNSPLHF
>NA|TRBJ1-2|NA|TRBV19
TGTGCCAGTACCCTTGGGCAGGGGAACGGCTACACCTTC
CASTLGQGNGYTF
>NA|TRBJ1-5|NA|TRBV11-2
TGTGCCAGCAGCTTAGATAACAGGGTCAATCAGCCCCAGCATTTT
CASSLDNRVNQPQHF
>NA|TRBJ2-3|NA|TRBV2
TGTGCCAGCAGGGGCGGACTAAACACAGATACGCAGTATTTT
CASRGGLNTDTQYF
>NA|TRBJ2-1|NA|TRBV29-1
TGCAGCGTTGAATTGAGCTGGGAGAGGTACAATGAGCAGTTCTTC
CSVELSWERYNEQFF
>NA|TRBJ1-1|NA|TRBV19
TGTGCCAGTAGTCTGAGGATGACAGCGGCGAACACTGAAGCTTTCTTT
CASSLRMTAANTEAFF
>NA|TRBJ2-2|TRBD2|TRBV18
TGTGCCAGCTCCCTTTTTGAGCGGGAGGTCACCGGGGAGCTGTTTTTT
CASSLFEREVTGELFF
>NA|TRBJ1-1|TRBD1|TRBV11-2
TGTGCCAGCAGCTTAGACAGGGGGACTGAAGCTTTCTTT
CASSLDRGTEAFF
>few|TRBJ1-1|NA|TRBV11-2
TGTGCCAGCAGCTTAGTGGGGGGCACTGAAGCTTTCTTT
CASSLVGGTEAFF
>once|TRBJ2-7|TRBD1|TRBV7-2
TGTGCCAGCAGCCCAGGGACAGGGCTCGGCTACGAGCAGTACTTC
CASSPGTGLGYEQYF
>NA|TRBJ1-1|NA|TRBV10-3
TGTGCCATCATCGGGGGGCCCGGATCCACTGAAGCTTTCTTT
CAIIGGPGSTEAFF
>NA|TRBJ2-5|NA|TRBV11-2
TGTGCCAGCAGCTTAGGTGAGACAGAGACCCAGTACTTC
CASSLGETETQYF
>NA|TRBJ2-7|NA|TRBV6-1
TGTGCCAGCAGGCCACCCTACTACGAGCAGTACTTC
CASRPPYYEQYF
>NA|TRBJ1-2|NA|TRBV4-3
TGCGCCAGCAGCCAAGGGCACAGCCCCCCAGGGGGCTACACCTTC
CASSQGHSPPGGYTF
>NA|TRBJ1-1|NA|TRBV28
TGTGCCAGCAGTGGGAGCGGGGGAATAAGGAACACTGAAGCTTTCTTT
CASSGSGGIRNTEAFF